These 5 T cell receptor beta chains came from one sample sequenced in a study. TCRdb reprocessed the 5' RACE reads with MiXCR, giving one entry per CDR3 protein. The sample lists 34,000 or so distinct CDR3 sequences; 25% to 30% were seen once. Tregs were sorted as CD4+CD25+CD127-/low cells. Specimen: tumor-infiltrating Tregs sorted from the breast tumor. Every receptor here comes from a female donor with breast cancer.

This clonotype came up many times. CDR3 amino acids: CASRWTGEGSPLHF. In DNA form, the CDR3 reads TGTGCCAGCAGATGGACAGGGGAAGGATCACCCCTCCACTTT. The chain is built from TRBV12-3 or TRBV12-4 and TRBJ1-6; the match to TRBD1 covers 9 bases. Trimming at V came to 6 bases and at J to 10 bases, leaving 7 bases not matched to a gene. This CDR3 region has 14 residues.

This clonotype came up a few times. The gene calls are TRBV9 and TRBJ1-2, with unresolved D. The ends were cut back, 0 bases at V and 1 base at J, with 7 bases in the middle. CDR3 size: 14 residues. Germline CDR1 is SGDLS and CDR2 is YYNGEE. CDR3 sequence (DNA): TGTGCCAGCAGCGTAGCGGGTGGTAACTATGGCTACACCTTC. Translated: CASSVAGGNYGYTF.

This clonotype came up many times. The chain is built from TRBV20-1 and TRBJ2-3; D might be TRBD1 or TRBD2, each matching 5 bases. This CDR3 has 14 residues. V gave up 4 bases and J gave up 7 bases, with 18 bases separating them. Germline values: CDR1 DFQATT, CDR2 SNEGSKA (reference sequence). The CDR3 spells CSAIPGTTRHTQYF. CDR3 nucleotides: TGCAGTGCTATTCCCGGGACGACCCGACATACGCAGTATTTT.

The V gene is TRBV9, the J gene TRBJ2-1, with 10 bases fitting TRBD2. This CDR3 contains 14 residues. Germline-derived CDR1 and CDR2 are SGDLS and YYNGEE. Unmatched junction bases numbered 3, after V lost 0 bases and J lost 9 bases. CDR3 loop: CASSVALAGGEQFF. The CDR3 DNA sequence: TGTGCCAGCAGCGTAGCTTTAGCGGGAGGTGAGCAGTTCTTC.

A word on this clonotype: A junction boundary mismatches the germline segment, possibly from a read error. This sequence joins TRBV5-1 and TRBJ2-3; maybe TRBD2 (5 bases). CDR3 length: 16 amino acids. In germline, CDR1 is SGHRS, CDR2 YFSETQ. CDR3 sequence (DNA): TGCACCAGCAGCTTGCAACAAGGAGGTCCCACAGATACGCAGTACTTT. Translating gives CTSSLQQGGPTDTQYF. The variable domain in full, with the rest retrieved from reference TRBV5-1 and TRBJ2-3, is KAGVTQTPRYLIKTRGQQVTLSCSPISGHRSVSWYQQTPGQGLQFLFEYFSETQRNKGNFPGRFSGRQFSNSRSEMNVSTLELGDSALYLCTSSLQQGGPTDTQYFGPGTRLTVL.